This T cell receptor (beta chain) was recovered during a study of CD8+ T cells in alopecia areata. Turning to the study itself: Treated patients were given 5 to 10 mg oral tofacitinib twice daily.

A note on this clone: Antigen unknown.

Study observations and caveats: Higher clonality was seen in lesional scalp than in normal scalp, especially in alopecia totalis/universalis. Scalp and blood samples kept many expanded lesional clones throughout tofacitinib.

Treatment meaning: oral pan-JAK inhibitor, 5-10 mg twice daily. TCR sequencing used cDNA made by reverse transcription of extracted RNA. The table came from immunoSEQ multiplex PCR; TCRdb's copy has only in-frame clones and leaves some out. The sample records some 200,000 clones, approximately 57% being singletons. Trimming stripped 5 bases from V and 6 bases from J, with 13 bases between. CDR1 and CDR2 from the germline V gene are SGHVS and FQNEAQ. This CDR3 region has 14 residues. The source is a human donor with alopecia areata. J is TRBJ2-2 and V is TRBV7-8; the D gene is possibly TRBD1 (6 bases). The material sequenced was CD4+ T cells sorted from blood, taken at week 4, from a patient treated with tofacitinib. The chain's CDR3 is CASSRYTGSGELFF. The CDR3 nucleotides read TGTGCCAGCAGCCGCTATACAGGGTCCGGGGAGCTGTTTTTT.